This T cell receptor (beta chain) comes out of a study of T cells after yellow fever vaccination. The overall study: In the case of low-cell-number fractions, SMART-Seq v4 Ultra Low Input was used for preparation.

Germline V lookup: CDR1 MGHRA, CDR2 YSYEKL. V lost 6 bases to trimming and J lost 7 bases; unmatched junction nucleotides: 8. This CDR3 region has 14 residues. Overall study results and limits: Abundant contaminating clonotypes from the bulk population could appear in FACS-sorted repertoires. Re-detected after boosting: most primary clones, approximately 97% of CD4 and roughly 90% of CD8.

Each CDR3 protein is one row after TCRdb ran MiXCR on the 5' RACE reads. The repertoire includes some 150,000 distinct CDR3 sequences, roughly 9% of them detected once, and roughly 40% sits in the top ten. This clonotype occurred a few times. The antigen is unknown. This sequence joins TRBV4-1 and TRBJ1-4; TRBD1 agrees at 7 bases. This sequence originates from a young man who received the YFV17D yellow fever vaccine. The sample here was CD8+ T cells sorted from PBMCs, taken 45 days after the yellow fever booster vaccination. The CDR3 sequence: CASSQPGGFEKLFF. Here the CDR3 DNA reads TGCGCCAGCAGTCAACCAGGGGGGTTTGAAAAACTGTTTTTT.